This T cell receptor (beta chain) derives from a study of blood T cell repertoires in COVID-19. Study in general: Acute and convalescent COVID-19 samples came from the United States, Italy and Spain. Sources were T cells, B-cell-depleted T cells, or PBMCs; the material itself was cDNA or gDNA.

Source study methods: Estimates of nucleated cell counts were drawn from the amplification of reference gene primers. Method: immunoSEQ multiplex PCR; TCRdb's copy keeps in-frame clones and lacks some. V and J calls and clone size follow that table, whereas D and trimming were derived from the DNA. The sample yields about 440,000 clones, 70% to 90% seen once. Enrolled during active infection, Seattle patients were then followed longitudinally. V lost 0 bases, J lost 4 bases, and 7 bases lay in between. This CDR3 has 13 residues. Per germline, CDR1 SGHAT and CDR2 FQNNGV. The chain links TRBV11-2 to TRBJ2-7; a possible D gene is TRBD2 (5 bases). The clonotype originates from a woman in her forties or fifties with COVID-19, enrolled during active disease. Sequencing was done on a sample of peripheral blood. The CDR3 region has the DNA TGTGCCAGCAGCTTAGAACCGGGGTACGAGCAGTACTTC. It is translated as CASSLEPGYEQYF. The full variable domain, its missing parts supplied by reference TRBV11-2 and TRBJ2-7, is EAGVAQSPRYKIIEKRQSVAFWCNPISGHATLYWYQQILGQGPKLLIQFQNNGVVDDSQLPKDRFSAERLKGVDSTLKIQPAKLEDSAVYLCASSLEPGYEQYFGPGTRLTVT.